Listed below are T cell receptor beta chains from one sample, sequenced in a study of blood T cell repertoires in COVID-19. Sequencing used immunoSEQ multiplex PCR; TCRdb keeps in-frame clones, though not all of them. Found here are approximately 260,000 clones, about 79% of them singletons; the top ten hold approximately 10%. The sample comprised peripheral blood. The receptors originated from an elderly woman with acute or convalescent COVID-19. The CDR3 runs from the conserved cysteine through the conserved F or W. A D gene is named only where the DNA matches it firmly. Size is omitted from some rows. Given values are once, few, many or a class for expanded clones.

d_call: .
v_call: TRBV27
j_call: TRBJ1-6
clone_size: .
cdr3_nt: TGTGCCAGCAGTTCCCCTCCAGGGCTCAATTCACCCCTCCACTTT
cdr3_aa: CASSSPPGLNSPLHF

d_call: TRBD1
v_call: TRBV5-4
j_call: TRBJ1-2
clone_size: .
cdr3_nt: TGTGCCAGCAGCTTGGGTTCCGGGGACAGGGGACCCTATGGCTACACCTTC
cdr3_aa: CASSLGSGDRGPYGYTF

d_call: .
v_call: TRBV5-1
j_call: TRBJ1-1
clone_size: .
cdr3_nt: TGCGCCAGCAGCGCCCCGGGGAGGACTGAAGCTTTCTTT
cdr3_aa: CASSAPGRTEAFF

d_call: .
v_call: TRBV5-1
j_call: TRBJ2-1
clone_size: few
cdr3_nt: TGCGCCAGCAGCCTCCAGGGTTTTGATGAGCAGTTCTTC
cdr3_aa: CASSLQGFDEQFF

d_call: .
v_call: TRBV15
j_call: TRBJ1-2
clone_size: .
cdr3_nt: TGTGCCACCAGCAGAGAGGGGGGCTATGGCTACACCTTC
cdr3_aa: CATSREGGYGYTF

d_call: .
v_call: TRBV5-1
j_call: TRBJ2-1
clone_size: .
cdr3_nt: TGCGCCAGCAGCTTTGGGACACCCTCCTACAATGAGCAGTTCTTC
cdr3_aa: CASSFGTPSYNEQFF

d_call: .
v_call: TRBV7-3
j_call: TRBJ2-5
clone_size: .
cdr3_nt: TGTGCCAGCAGCCCCCCGGGACTTCCAGAGACCCAGTACTTC
cdr3_aa: CASSPPGLPETQYF

d_call: TRBD2
v_call: TRBV30
j_call: TRBJ2-5
clone_size: once
cdr3_nt: TGTGCCTGGAGTGTAACCGGGGGGGAGACCCAGTACTTC
cdr3_aa: CAWSVTGGETQYF

d_call: TRBD2
v_call: TRBV27
j_call: TRBJ2-7
clone_size: few
cdr3_nt: TGTGCCAGCAGTTTATCAGCTCCCGGGACTAGCGGGGGGAACTACGAGCAGTACTTC
cdr3_aa: CASSLSAPGTSGGNYEQYF

d_call: .
v_call: TRBV15
j_call: TRBJ1-2
clone_size: .
cdr3_nt: TGTGCCACCAGCAGGAGCCTTACCGAGGGCTACACCTTC
cdr3_aa: CATSRSLTEGYTF

d_call: TRBD2
v_call: TRBV28
j_call: TRBJ2-5
clone_size: .
cdr3_nt: TGTGCCAGCACCGCCTACCGGCTAGCGGGGGGGCTAGGGCTCCAAGAGACCCAGTACTTC
cdr3_aa: CASTAYRLAGGLGLQETQYF

d_call: .
v_call: TRBV30
j_call: TRBJ1-1
clone_size: once
cdr3_nt: TGTGCCTGGAGCCAGGGGCCACGAATGAACACTGAAGCTTTCTTT
cdr3_aa: CAWSQGPRMNTEAFF

d_call: .
v_call: TRBV4-1
j_call: TRBJ2-1
clone_size: .
cdr3_nt: TGCGCCAGCAGCCAGAGCTCCTACAATGAGCAGTTCTTC
cdr3_aa: CASSQSSYNEQFF

d_call: .
v_call: TRBV29-1
j_call: TRBJ1-2
clone_size: many
cdr3_nt: TGCAGCGCCGGGATAGGGGGTGAAGAAGGCTACACCTTC
cdr3_aa: CSAGIGGEEGYTF

d_call: TRBD2
v_call: TRBV2
j_call: TRBJ2-4
clone_size: once
cdr3_nt: TGTGCCAGCAGTAAACGACTAGCGGGGGTGGCAAAAAACATTCAGTACTTC
cdr3_aa: CASSKRLAGVAKNIQYF

d_call: .
v_call: TRBV28
j_call: TRBJ1-2
clone_size: .
cdr3_nt: TGTGCCAGCAGTGACGTGACTAGGGTGCATTATGGCTACACCTTC
cdr3_aa: CASSDVTRVHYGYTF

d_call: TRBD1
v_call: TRBV5-5
j_call: TRBJ2-7
clone_size: .
cdr3_nt: TGTGCCAGCAGCTCTCACCCGGGACAGGGCTACGAGCAGTACTTC
cdr3_aa: CASSSHPGQGYEQYF

d_call: .
v_call: TRBV6-6
j_call: TRBJ1-2
clone_size: .
cdr3_nt: TGTGCCAGCACCCAGGGCCCGCCGCCAGGCTATGGCTACACCTTC
cdr3_aa: CASTQGPPPGYGYTF

d_call: TRBD2
v_call: TRBV27
j_call: TRBJ2-5
clone_size: .
cdr3_nt: TGTGCCAGCAGCAAGGGAGGGGCAGGCGACGAGACCCAGTACTTC
cdr3_aa: CASSKGGAGDETQYF

d_call: TRBD1
v_call: TRBV30
j_call: TRBJ1-5
clone_size: few
cdr3_nt: TGTGCCTGGAGCCCAGGAGGGGGCAACAGCAATCAGCCCCAGCATTTT
cdr3_aa: CAWSPGGGNSNQPQHF

d_call: TRBD2
v_call: TRBV6-5
j_call: TRBJ2-3
clone_size: .
cdr3_nt: TGTGCCAGCAGCGCCGGGAGGGAGGATACGCAGTATTTT
cdr3_aa: CASSAGREDTQYF

d_call: .
v_call: TRBV19
j_call: TRBJ2-5
clone_size: .
cdr3_nt: TGTGCCAGTAGTGGGACTCAACAAGAGACCCAGTACTTC
cdr3_aa: CASSGTQQETQYF

d_call: .
v_call: TRBV2
j_call: TRBJ2-2
clone_size: .
cdr3_nt: TGTGCCAGCAGCCCCACAGGGCACACCGGGGAGCTGTTTTTT
cdr3_aa: CASSPTGHTGELFF

d_call: .
v_call: TRBV27
j_call: TRBJ2-1
clone_size: .
cdr3_nt: TGTGCCAGCAGTGGCCGGGCCCGGGGGAATGAGCAGTTCTTC
cdr3_aa: CASSGRARGNEQFF

d_call: .
v_call: TRBV6-2/TRBV6-3
j_call: TRBJ2-7
clone_size: .
cdr3_nt: TGTGCCAGCAGTTATTATGCCAGGGCCCACGAGCAGTACTTC
cdr3_aa: CASSYYARAHEQYF

d_call: .
v_call: TRBV5-1
j_call: TRBJ1-1
clone_size: .
cdr3_nt: TGCGCCAGCAGCTTGTCTCCGGGGAACACTGAAGCTTTCTTT
cdr3_aa: CASSLSPGNTEAFF

d_call: .
v_call: TRBV19
j_call: TRBJ1-2
clone_size: few
cdr3_nt: TGTGCCAGTAGTATGCGGGTCCCCAGGTTCTCGGATTATGGCTACACCTTC
cdr3_aa: CASSMRVPRFSDYGYTF

d_call: TRBD1
v_call: TRBV6-5
j_call: TRBJ2-3
clone_size: .
cdr3_nt: TGTGCCAGCAGTCGACAGGGCTTGACAGATACGCAGTATTTT
cdr3_aa: CASSRQGLTDTQYF

d_call: .
v_call: TRBV7-8
j_call: TRBJ1-2
clone_size: .
cdr3_nt: TGTGCCAGCAGCCAAGGGGTGGGGCCTAGGGGTCCATATGGCTACACCTTC
cdr3_aa: CASSQGVGPRGPYGYTF

d_call: .
v_call: TRBV6-5
j_call: TRBJ1-2
clone_size: once
cdr3_nt: TGTGCCAGCAGTTACTCGGGGCAGCCCTACTATGGCTACACCTTC
cdr3_aa: CASSYSGQPYYGYTF

d_call: .
v_call: TRBV29-1
j_call: TRBJ1-1
clone_size: .
cdr3_nt: TGCAGCGGAGCGACAGGGAACACTGAAGCTTTCTTT
cdr3_aa: CSGATGNTEAFF

d_call: .
v_call: TRBV19
j_call: TRBJ1-1
clone_size: .
cdr3_nt: TGTGCCAGTAGTAGGCAGGGCCCGGGGGCTGAAGCTTTCTTT
cdr3_aa: CASSRQGPGAEAFF

d_call: .
v_call: TRBV18
j_call: TRBJ1-1
clone_size: .
cdr3_nt: TGTGCCAGCTCACCAATACAGAATACTGAAGCTTTCTTT
cdr3_aa: CASSPIQNTEAFF

d_call: .
v_call: TRBV10-3
j_call: TRBJ1-1
clone_size: few
cdr3_nt: TGTGCCATCAGTGGACAGCCCGACACTGAAGCTTTCTTT
cdr3_aa: CAISGQPDTEAFF

d_call: TRBD1
v_call: TRBV7-9
j_call: TRBJ1-2
clone_size: few
cdr3_nt: TGTGCCAGCAGCTCGCCGACAGGGGGCCATGGCTACACCTTC
cdr3_aa: CASSSPTGGHGYTF

d_call: .
v_call: TRBV7-2
j_call: TRBJ2-7
clone_size: .
cdr3_nt: TGTGCCAGCAGCCAAGGGACATCCGACTTAGGTTACGAGCAGTACTTC
cdr3_aa: CASSQGTSDLGYEQYF

d_call: .
v_call: TRBV30
j_call: TRBJ2-7
clone_size: .
cdr3_nt: TGTGCCTGGAGTTCCCCAGGGGAGCAGTACTTC
cdr3_aa: CAWSSPGEQYF

d_call: TRBD1
v_call: TRBV7-6
j_call: TRBJ2-1
clone_size: .
cdr3_nt: TGTGCCAGCAGCATGACAGGGGGCTCCTACAATGAGCAGTTCTTC
cdr3_aa: CASSMTGGSYNEQFF

d_call: .
v_call: TRBV2
j_call: TRBJ1-2
clone_size: .
cdr3_nt: TGTGCCAGCAGTGTTGCAGGGAACGTCTATGGCTACACCTTC
cdr3_aa: CASSVAGNVYGYTF

d_call: TRBD1
v_call: TRBV2
j_call: TRBJ1-5
clone_size: .
cdr3_nt: TGTGCCAGCAGTGAGGGGACAGGGATTCAGCCCCAGCATTTT
cdr3_aa: CASSEGTGIQPQHF

d_call: .
v_call: TRBV29-1
j_call: TRBJ1-1
clone_size: .
cdr3_nt: TGCAGCGTTGAAGAGCAGGAACAGACAGAAGCTTTCTTT
cdr3_aa: CSVEEQEQTEAFF

d_call: .
v_call: TRBV5-6
j_call: TRBJ1-2
clone_size: .
cdr3_nt: TGTGCCAGCAGCTTGATAAGGGGAGGCTACACCTTC
cdr3_aa: CASSLIRGGYTF

d_call: TRBD1
v_call: TRBV2
j_call: TRBJ2-6
clone_size: .
cdr3_nt: TGTGCCAGCAGTGACCAGGGGGCCGGGGCCAACGTCCTGACTTTC
cdr3_aa: CASSDQGAGANVLTF

d_call: TRBD2
v_call: TRBV28
j_call: TRBJ2-5
clone_size: .
cdr3_nt: TGTGCCAGCAGTTCGCGCGGGGGGGCAGAGACCCAGTACTTC
cdr3_aa: CASSSRGGAETQYF

d_call: .
v_call: TRBV6-5
j_call: TRBJ1-1
clone_size: .
cdr3_nt: TGTGCCAGCAGTTACTCGACAGTGGGCACTGAAGCTTTCTTT
cdr3_aa: CASSYSTVGTEAFF

d_call: TRBD1
v_call: TRBV28
j_call: TRBJ1-5
clone_size: .
cdr3_nt: TGTGCCAGCAGACTCGACAGGGGCGTTCAGCCCCAGCATTTT
cdr3_aa: CASRLDRGVQPQHF

d_call: .
v_call: TRBV5-1
j_call: TRBJ2-7
clone_size: .
cdr3_nt: TGCGCCAGCAGCTTGGTCCACAGGTCCCCCACCTACGAGCAGTACTTC
cdr3_aa: CASSLVHRSPTYEQYF

d_call: TRBD2
v_call: TRBV11-2
j_call: TRBJ2-1
clone_size: .
cdr3_nt: TGTGCCAGCAGCTTAGTGGGGGGGGTAGGCTCCTACAATGAGCAGTTCTTC
cdr3_aa: CASSLVGGVGSYNEQFF

d_call: TRBD1
v_call: TRBV28
j_call: TRBJ1-1
clone_size: .
cdr3_nt: TGTGCCAGCAGTTTAGGAGGACAGGGGGCGAACACTGAAGCTTTCTTT
cdr3_aa: CASSLGGQGANTEAFF

d_call: .
v_call: TRBV24-1
j_call: TRBJ2-7
clone_size: .
cdr3_nt: TGTGCCACCAGTGATTCGGGGACGGGAGCCTACGAGCAGTACTTC
cdr3_aa: CATSDSGTGAYEQYF